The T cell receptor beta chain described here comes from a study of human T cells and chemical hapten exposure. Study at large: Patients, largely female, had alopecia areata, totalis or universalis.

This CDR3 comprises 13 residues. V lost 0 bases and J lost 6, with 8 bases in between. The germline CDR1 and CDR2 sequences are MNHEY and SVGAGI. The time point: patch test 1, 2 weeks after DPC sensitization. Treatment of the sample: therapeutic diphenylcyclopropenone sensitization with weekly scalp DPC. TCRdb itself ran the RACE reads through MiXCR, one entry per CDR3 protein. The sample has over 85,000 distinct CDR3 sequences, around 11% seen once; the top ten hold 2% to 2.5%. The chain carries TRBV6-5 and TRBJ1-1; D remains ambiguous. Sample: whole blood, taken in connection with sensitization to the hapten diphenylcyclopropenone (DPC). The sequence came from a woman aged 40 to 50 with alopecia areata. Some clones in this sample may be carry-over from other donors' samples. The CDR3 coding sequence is TGTGCCAGCAGTTACTCGAGGCAGGCTGAAGCTTTCTTT. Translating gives CASSYSRQAEAFF.